A single T cell receptor (beta chain) is shown here with its context. This CDR3 spans 14 amino acids. This record belongs to a study of OX40 agonist ivuxolimab in advanced cancers. Produced via immunoSEQ multiplex PCR; TCRdb's table is partial and in-frame only. The table lists about 84,000 clones, around nine tenths of them singletons, with roughly 0.4% in the top ten. This material consisted of CD4+ or CD8+ T cells sorted from blood, taken in a trial of the OX40 agonist ivuxolimab. The TCR comes from an adult with an advanced solid tumor such as melanoma, head and neck, liver or kidney cancer. The chain joins TRBV12-1 to TRBJ2-7. TRBV12-1 is a listed pseudogene. CDR3 sequence: CASSFPIGNYEQYF. In DNA form, the CDR3 reads TGTGCCAGCAGCTTTCCAATAGGGAACTACGAGCAGTACTTC.